This T cell receptor (beta chain) originates from a study of somatic mutations in cytotoxic T cells in rheumatoid arthritis. Findings and caveats of the study: The antigen targets of the expanded CD8+ clones lacked identification. The top CD8+ clone topped 20% of CD8+ cells in about an eighth of the roughly 60 patients.

Germline loops: CDR1 MDHEN, CDR2 SYDVKM. Trimming cost V 3 bases and J 3 bases; bases outside gene matches: 11. This CDR3 is 17 amino acids long. Profiling relied on immunoSEQ multiplex PCR, and the TCRdb table lists in-frame clones only, not all of them. The repertoire holds about 19,000 clones, with about nine tenths as singletons. About this clone itself: The antigen is undetermined.

Specimen: CD8+ T cells sorted from blood. The rearrangement links TRBV28 to TRBJ1-3; 7 bases map to TRBD1. The sequence was obtained from a man between 40 and 49 years old in good health. The CDR3 region has the DNA TGTGCCAGCAGTTTTTACCCTTATGACAGGGTTGGAAACACCATATATTTT. Protein sequence: CASSFYPYDRVGNTIYF.